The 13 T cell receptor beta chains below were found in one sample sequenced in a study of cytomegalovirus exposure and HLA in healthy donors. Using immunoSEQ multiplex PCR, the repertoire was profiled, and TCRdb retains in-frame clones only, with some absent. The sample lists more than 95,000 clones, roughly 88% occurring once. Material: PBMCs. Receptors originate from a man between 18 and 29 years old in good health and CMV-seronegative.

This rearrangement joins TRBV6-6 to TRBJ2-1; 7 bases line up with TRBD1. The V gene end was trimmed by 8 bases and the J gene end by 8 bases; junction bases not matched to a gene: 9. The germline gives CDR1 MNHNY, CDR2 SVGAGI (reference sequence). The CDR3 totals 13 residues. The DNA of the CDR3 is TGTGCCAGCCTTGACAGGGTTGTCGATGAGCAGTTCTTC. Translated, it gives CASLDRVVDEQFF.

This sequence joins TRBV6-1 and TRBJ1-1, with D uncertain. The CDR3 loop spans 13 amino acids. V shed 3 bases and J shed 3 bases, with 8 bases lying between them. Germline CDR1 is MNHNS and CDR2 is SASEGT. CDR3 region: CASSDPPDTEAFF. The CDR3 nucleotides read TGTGCCAGCAGTGACCCCCCGGACACTGAAGCTTTCTTT.

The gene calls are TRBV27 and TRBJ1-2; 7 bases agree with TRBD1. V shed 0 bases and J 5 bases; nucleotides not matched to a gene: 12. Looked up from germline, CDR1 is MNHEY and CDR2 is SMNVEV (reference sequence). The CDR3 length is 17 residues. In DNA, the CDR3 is TGTGCCAGCAGTTTATCCTCAGGCCCAGGGGGAGGTTATGGCTACACCTTC. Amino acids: CASSLSSGPGGGYGYTF.

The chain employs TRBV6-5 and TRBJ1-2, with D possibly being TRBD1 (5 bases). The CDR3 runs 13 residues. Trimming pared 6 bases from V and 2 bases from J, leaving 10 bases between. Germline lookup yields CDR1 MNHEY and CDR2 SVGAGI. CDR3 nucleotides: TGTGCCAGCAGACCGACAGCCAACTATGGCTACACCTTC. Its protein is CASRPTANYGYTF.

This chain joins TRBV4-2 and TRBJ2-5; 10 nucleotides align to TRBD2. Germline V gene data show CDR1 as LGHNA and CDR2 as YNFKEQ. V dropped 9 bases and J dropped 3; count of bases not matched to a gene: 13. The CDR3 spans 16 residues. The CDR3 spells CASTRGEREGEETQYF. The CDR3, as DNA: TGTGCCAGTACCAGAGGGGAGCGGGAGGGAGAAGAGACCCAGTACTTC.

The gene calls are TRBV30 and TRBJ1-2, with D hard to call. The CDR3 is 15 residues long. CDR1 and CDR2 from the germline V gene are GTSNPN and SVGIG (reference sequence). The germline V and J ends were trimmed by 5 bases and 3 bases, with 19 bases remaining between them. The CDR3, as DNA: TGTGCCTGGGGCTACGCGGGCCGGTGGGACTATGGCTACACCTTC. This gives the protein CAWGYAGRWDYGYTF. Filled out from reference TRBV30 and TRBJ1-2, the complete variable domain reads SQTIHQWPATLVQPVGSPLSLECTVEGTSNPNLYWYRQAAGRGLQLLFYSVGIGQISSEVPQNLSASRPQDRQFILSSKKLLLSDSGFYLCAWGYAGRWDYGYTFGSGTRLTVV.

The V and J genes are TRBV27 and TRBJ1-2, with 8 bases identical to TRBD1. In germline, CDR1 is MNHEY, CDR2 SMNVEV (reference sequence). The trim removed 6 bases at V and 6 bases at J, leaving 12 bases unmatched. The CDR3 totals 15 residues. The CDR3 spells CASSHLGQGANGYTF. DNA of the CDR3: TGTGCCAGCAGCCACCTAGGGCAGGGGGCGAATGGCTACACCTTC.

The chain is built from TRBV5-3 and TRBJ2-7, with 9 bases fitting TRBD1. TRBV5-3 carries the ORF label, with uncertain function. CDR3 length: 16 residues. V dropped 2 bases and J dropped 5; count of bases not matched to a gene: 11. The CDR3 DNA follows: TGTGCCAGAAGCTTAAAAAACGGACAGGGGAGGAACGAGCAGTACTTC. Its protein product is CARSLKNGQGRNEQYF.

CDR3 DNA sequence: TGCAGCGTCGACGATCGGTGGGACTTCACAGATACGCAGTATTTT. Protein sequence: CSVDDRWDFTDTQYF. The chain employs TRBV29-1 and TRBJ2-3, with D possibly being TRBD2 (6 bases). With 6 bases removed from V and 2 bases from J, the gap between germline ends came to 18 bases. The CDR3 totals 15 residues. Germline V gene data show CDR1 as SQVTM and CDR2 as ANQGSEA.

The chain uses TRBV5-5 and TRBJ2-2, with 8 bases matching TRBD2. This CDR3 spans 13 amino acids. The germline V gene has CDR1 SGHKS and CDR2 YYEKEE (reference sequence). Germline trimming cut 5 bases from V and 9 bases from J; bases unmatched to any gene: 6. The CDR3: CASSSGTYRELFF. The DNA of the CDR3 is TGTGCCAGCAGTAGCGGGACCTACCGGGAGCTGTTTTTT.

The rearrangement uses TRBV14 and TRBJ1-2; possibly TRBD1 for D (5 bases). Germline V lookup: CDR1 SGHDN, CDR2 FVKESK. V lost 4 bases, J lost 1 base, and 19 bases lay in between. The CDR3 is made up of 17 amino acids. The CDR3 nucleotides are TGTGCCAGCAGCCCCCACTTCGGGGAGGGGAATAACTATGGCTACACCTTC. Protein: CASSPHFGEGNNYGYTF.

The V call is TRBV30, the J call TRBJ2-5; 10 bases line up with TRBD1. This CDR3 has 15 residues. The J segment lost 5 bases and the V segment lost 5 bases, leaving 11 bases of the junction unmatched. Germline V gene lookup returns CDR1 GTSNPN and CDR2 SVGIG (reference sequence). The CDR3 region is CAWVQTGGSWETQYF. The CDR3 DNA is TGTGCCTGGGTCCAGACAGGGGGCAGTTGGGAGACCCAGTACTTC.

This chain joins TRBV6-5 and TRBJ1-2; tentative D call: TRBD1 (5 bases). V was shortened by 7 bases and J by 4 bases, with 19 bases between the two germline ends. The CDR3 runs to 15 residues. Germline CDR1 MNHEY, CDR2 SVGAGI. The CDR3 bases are TGTGCCAGCACCCGAGACAGCACCATTTCCTATGGCTACACCTTC. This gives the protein CASTRDSTISYGYTF.